A selection of T cell receptor beta chains follows, all from one sample in a study of T-cell reconstitution after alpha-beta-depleted transplantation in children. TCRdb re-called the PCR reads with MiXCR, one entry per CDR3 protein. The repertoire has more than 200,000 distinct CDR3 sequences, under 30% of them found once; the top ten carry less than 3.5%. The source was PBMCs, collected before TCRalphabeta/CD19-depleted stem cell transplant. Receptor source: a girl aged 2 to 9 with Fanconi anemia, due to receive a stem cell transplant. Both conserved end residues are trimmed from each CDR3. Fields, in order: V gene, J gene, CDR3 protein.

v_gene: TRBV5-1; j_gene: TRBJ2-3; CDR3aa: ASDTGTSTDTQY
v_gene: TRBV29-1; j_gene: TRBJ2-3; CDR3aa: SVVRLVSDTQY
v_gene: TRBV29-1; j_gene: TRBJ2-5; CDR3aa: SVVGYPQETQY
v_gene: TRBV7-9; j_gene: TRBJ2-2; CDR3aa: ASSLPGLASGELF
v_gene: TRBV29-1; j_gene: TRBJ2-7; CDR3aa: SGGAPQGEQY
v_gene: TRBV7-3; j_gene: TRBJ2-1; CDR3aa: ASSLLAEYNEQL
v_gene: TRBV27; j_gene: TRBJ2-7; CDR3aa: ASSLSPRGPREQY
v_gene: TRBV29-1; j_gene: TRBJ2-3; CDR3aa: SVGNPGSDTQY
v_gene: TRBV29-1; j_gene: TRBJ2-1; CDR3aa: SVEKTSGGYNEQF
v_gene: TRBV20-1; j_gene: TRBJ2-7; CDR3aa: SAVGQGRYEQY
v_gene: TRBV7-9; j_gene: TRBJ2-1; CDR3aa: ASSLGVQFPYNEQF
v_gene: TRBV19; j_gene: TRBJ1-1; CDR3aa: ASLGEKTNTEAF
v_gene: TRBV29-1; j_gene: TRBJ2-2; CDR3aa: SGGQGVHGGELF
v_gene: TRBV28; j_gene: TRBJ2-4; CDR3aa: ASTIPGGRAKNIQY
v_gene: TRBV4-2; j_gene: TRBJ2-1; CDR3aa: ASSQRDGYNEQF
v_gene: TRBV6-1; j_gene: TRBJ1-1; CDR3aa: ASSPSDRDTEAF
v_gene: TRBV12-3/TRBV12-4; j_gene: TRBJ2-4; CDR3aa: ASKKLAGENIQY
v_gene: TRBV6-2/TRBV6-3; j_gene: TRBJ2-2; CDR3aa: ASSYGWTVLGTGELF
v_gene: TRBV12-3/TRBV12-4; j_gene: TRBJ2-1; CDR3aa: ASSLDPSTFNEQF
v_gene: TRBV7-6; j_gene: TRBJ2-7; CDR3aa: ASSFGAQGTYEQY
v_gene: TRBV12-3/TRBV12-4; j_gene: TRBJ2-2; CDR3aa: ASSFISGLDGELF
v_gene: TRBV20-1; j_gene: TRBJ2-7; CDR3aa: SAGTSYEQY
v_gene: TRBV5-1; j_gene: TRBJ2-1; CDR3aa: ASSETSGHNEQF
v_gene: TRBV29-1; j_gene: TRBJ2-1; CDR3aa: SVRFREVYNEQF
v_gene: TRBV20-1; j_gene: TRBJ1-4; CDR3aa: SARDPGQGKKLF